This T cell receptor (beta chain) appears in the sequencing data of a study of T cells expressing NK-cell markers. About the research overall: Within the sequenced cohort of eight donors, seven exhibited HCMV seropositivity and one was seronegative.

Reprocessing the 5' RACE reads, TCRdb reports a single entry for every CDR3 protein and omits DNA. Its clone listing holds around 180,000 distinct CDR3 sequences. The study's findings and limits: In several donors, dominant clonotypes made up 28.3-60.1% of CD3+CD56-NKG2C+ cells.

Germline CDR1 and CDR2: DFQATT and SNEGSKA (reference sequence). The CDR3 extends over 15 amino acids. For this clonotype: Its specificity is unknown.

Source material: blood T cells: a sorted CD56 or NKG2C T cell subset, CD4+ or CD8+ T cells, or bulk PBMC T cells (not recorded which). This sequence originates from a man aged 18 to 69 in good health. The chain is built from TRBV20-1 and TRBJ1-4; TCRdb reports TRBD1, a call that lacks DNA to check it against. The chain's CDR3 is CSARDRTGWPEKLFF.